One sample yielded the 19 T cell receptor beta chains listed below, sequenced in a study of blood T cell repertoires in COVID-19. Libraries were prepared by immunoSEQ multiplex PCR; TCRdb keeps only in-frame clonotypes and omits some of them. Seen here are 70,000 or so clones, about 70% observed once, and the top ten hold about a third. Sample: peripheral blood. Receptor source: an older woman with acute or convalescent COVID-19.

This clone was seen a few times. The chain couples TRBV19 to TRBJ2-1; D unclear. This CDR3 region has 12 residues. CDR1 and CDR2 (germline): LNHDA, SQIVND (reference sequence). Trimming cost V 3 bases and J 10 bases, with 10 bases left between them. DNA for the CDR3: TGTGCCAGTAGTATGGGCCAGCCCGAGCAGTTCTTC. This encodes CASSMGQPEQFF.

The chain joins TRBV27 to TRBJ1-4, with D uncertain. The CDR3 is made up of 17 amino acids. Germline CDR1 reads MNHEY; CDR2 reads SMNVEV (reference sequence). V lost 5 bases to trimming and J lost 3 bases, with 19 bases between them. In nucleotides, the CDR3 is TGTGCCAGCAGTCGTTCTCGAACGGGAGGACCTAATGAAAAACTGTTTTTT. Protein sequence: CASSRSRTGGPNEKLFF.

In this sample, this clone turned up many times. The chain carries TRBV5-1 and TRBJ2-1; 8 nucleotides match TRBD2. This CDR3 is 14 amino acids long. The trim removed 2 bases at V and 5 bases at J, leaving 3 bases unmatched. Germline loops: CDR1 SGHRS, CDR2 YFSETQ. CDR3 coding DNA: TGCGCCAGCAGCTTTAGCGGGGCCAACAATGAGCAGTTCTTC. It encodes CASSFSGANNEQFF.

This chain joins TRBV5-8 and TRBJ1-5, with a possible D match to TRBD1 (6 bases). The germline gives CDR1 SGHTS, CDR2 YDEGEE. The CDR3 is made up of 14 amino acids. V was cut by 3 bases and J by 7 bases, with 14 bases left in between. The CDR3 loop is CASSYTGFRQPQHF. The CDR3, as DNA: TGTGCCAGCAGCTACACAGGGTTCCGGCAGCCCCAGCATTTT. Combining the CDR3 with reference TRBV5-8 and TRBJ1-5 gives the whole variable domain EAGVTQSPTHLIKTRGQQATLRCSPISGHTSVYWYQQALGLGLQFLLWYDEGEERNRGNFPPRFSGRQFPNYSSELNVNALELEDSALYLCASSYTGFRQPQHFGDGTRLSIL.

A word on this clone: Other nucleotide sequences from this sample produce the same CDR3. This chain uses TRBV5-8 with TRBJ1-6; 10 nucleotides match TRBD1. This CDR3 comprises 14 residues. The V and J ends lost 5 bases and 9 bases, in that order; junction bases with no gene match: 5. Germline-derived CDR1 and CDR2 are SGHTS and YDEGEE. CDR3 loop: CASRLRTGGSPLHF. The CDR3 nucleotides read TGTGCCAGCAGACTAAGGACAGGGGGTTCACCCCTCCACTTT.

As to this clone: The germline gene is not matched at one end of the junction; a read error may be the cause. The rearrangement uses TRBV18 and TRBJ2-5; D may correspond to TRBD1 or TRBD2 (7 bases each). The V gene's germline CDR1 is KGHSH and CDR2 LQKENI. CDR3 length equals 13 residues. The CDR3 protein is CASSPGGEETQHF. As DNA, the CDR3 is TGTGCCAGCTCCCCAGGGGGGGAAGAGACCCAGCACTTC.

The chain has TRBV2 and TRBJ2-3, with 8 bases fitting TRBD1. This CDR3 is built from 15 residues. Per germline, CDR1 SNHLY and CDR2 FYNNEI. The J segment lost 5 bases and the V segment lost 2 bases, leaving 6 bases of the junction unmatched. The CDR3 DNA follows: TGTGCCAGCAGTGAAATCAGGGGGCCGGGAGATACGCAGTATTTT. It specifies CASSEIRGPGDTQYF.

This clone was seen a few times. The chain is built from TRBV18 and TRBJ2-5; no clear D gene. The CDR3 is 14 residues long. In germline, CDR1 is KGHSH, CDR2 LQKENI. Trimming removed 4 bases from V and 7 bases from J, with 16 bases in between. For the CDR3, the DNA is TGTGCCAGCTCACTAACTGACTTATCCGGGACCCAGTACTTC. Amino acid sequence: CASSLTDLSGTQYF.

The rearrangement uses TRBV5-4 and TRBJ2-3; 9 nucleotides match TRBD1. Germline values: CDR1 SGHNT, CDR2 YYREEE (reference sequence). This CDR3 contains 16 residues. The trim removed 4 bases at V and 3 bases at J, leaving 9 bases unmatched. CDR3 nucleotide sequence: TGTGCCAGCAGCGCGGGGACAGGGTCCTCGACAGATACGCAGTATTTT. Translating it yields CASSAGTGSSTDTQYF.

The chain has TRBV15 and TRBJ1-2; maybe TRBD1 (6 bases). V was pared by 5 bases and J by 8 bases, with 15 bases between. The CDR3 covers 13 residues. The germline V gene has CDR1 LNHNV and CDR2 YYDKDF (reference sequence). In nucleotides, the CDR3 is TGTGCCACCAGCCCAGGGACACCGGGAGGCTACACCTTC. It specifies CATSPGTPGGYTF.

V is TRBV2 and J is TRBJ1-6; 8 bases line up with TRBD1. Trimming cost V 7 bases and J 3 bases; bases outside gene matches: 5. This CDR3 region has 15 residues. In germline, CDR1 is SNHLY, CDR2 FYNNEI. CDR3 bases: TGTGCCAGCACCAAGGACAGGGTCTATAATTCACCCCTCCACTTT. This translates into CASTKDRVYNSPLHF.

The gene calls are TRBV27 and TRBJ2-2; 9 nucleotides agree with TRBD1. Germline V gene sequence: CDR1 MNHEY, CDR2 SMNVEV (reference sequence). There are 16 residues in the CDR3. Losses at the gene ends were 1 base for V and 3 bases for J; bases not matched to a gene: 3. DNA of the CDR3: TGTGCCAGCAGTTTATGGGGACAGGGATACACCGGGGAGCTGTTTTTT. Translation: CASSLWGQGYTGELFF.

The table lists this clone with a count of one. The chain has TRBV19 and TRBJ2-6; 13 bases line up with TRBD2. The germline V gene encodes CDR1 LNHDA and CDR2 SQIVND (reference sequence). This CDR3 is 18 amino acids long. V gave up 3 bases and J gave up 0 bases; unmatched junction bases: 2. CDR3 protein: CASSMGLAGSSGANVLTF. Written as DNA, the CDR3 is TGTGCCAGTAGTATGGGACTAGCGGGATCCTCTGGGGCCAACGTCCTGACTTTC.

The CDR3 reads CASSLGQGVDQPQHF. For the CDR3, the DNA is TGTGCCAGCAGCTTAGGACAGGGTGTTGATCAGCCCCAGCATTTT. The V gene is TRBV7-9, the J gene TRBJ1-5; TRBD1 matches 7 bases. The CDR3 loop spans 15 amino acids. CDR1 is SEHNR, CDR2 FQNEAQ, per germline (reference sequence). With 1 base clipped from V and 5 bases from J, the junction kept 5 bases outside the gene matches.

V and J are TRBV19 and TRBJ2-3, with D possibly TRBD1 on 6 matching bases. V lost 5 bases and J lost 0, with 12 bases in between. The CDR3 totals 15 residues. Germline V gene sequence: CDR1 LNHDA, CDR2 SQIVND (reference sequence). CDR3 protein: CASSVTGLSTDTQYF. Written as DNA, the CDR3 is TGTGCCAGTAGTGTGACAGGCCTTAGCACAGATACGCAGTATTTT.

The rearrangement links TRBV6-6 to TRBJ1-1; 8 bases line up with TRBD1. The CDR3 extends over 13 amino acids. Germline V gene lookup returns CDR1 MNHNY and CDR2 SVGAGI (reference sequence). V shed 10 bases, J shed 1 base, and the junction held 5 bases outside the gene matches. CDR3 bases: TGTGCCACCGGGGACAGGCGGAACACTGAAGCTTTCTTT. This gives the protein CATGDRRNTEAFF.

The chain has TRBV6-1 and TRBJ2-5, with TRBD1 identical over 7 bases. CDR1 is MNHNS and CDR2 is SASEGT in the germline V gene. Germline trimming cut 2 bases from V and 1 base from J; bases unmatched to any gene: 13. This CDR3 region has 18 residues. The chain's CDR3 is CASSELDSGTVTQETQYF. CDR3 nucleotide sequence: TGTGCCAGCAGTGAACTAGATTCCGGGACAGTTACCCAAGAGACCCAGTACTTC.

This clone was picked up a small number of times. The chain couples TRBV5-6 to TRBJ1-2, with D possibly TRBD1 on 6 matching bases. V gave up 4 bases and J gave up 2 bases, with 15 bases separating them. Germline V gives CDR1 SGHDT, CDR2 YYEEEE. The CDR3 covers 15 residues. CDR3 nucleotides: TGTGCCAGCAGCCCCCCGGGGGGGCCGAACTATGGCTACACCTTC. It translates to CASSPPGGPNYGYTF.

This rearrangement joins TRBV7-2 to TRBJ1-3; D remains ambiguous. V shed 0 bases and J shed 4 bases, with 4 bases lying between them. Per germline, CDR1 SGHTA and CDR2 FQGNSA. The CDR3 has 13 amino acids. Written as DNA, the CDR3 is TGTGCCAGCAGCTTAGCGAGGGGAAACACCATATATTTT. It codes for CASSLARGNTIYF.